This T cell receptor (beta chain) was sequenced in a study of OX40 agonist ivuxolimab in advanced cancers. As for the study more broadly: Ivuxolimab was a fully human IgG2 agonistic monoclonal antibody targeting the costimulatory receptor OX40 (CD134). Intravenous ivuxolimab was administered to patients every 2 weeks at six dose levels: 0.01, 0.1, 0.3, 1.5, 3 and 10 mg/kg. Among the 52 dose-escalation patients, some 20 had hepatocellular carcinoma, 15 melanoma, 9 renal cell carcinoma and 9 head and neck cancer. In the dose-escalation cohort, approximately 80% of patients were male, and the mean age was roughly 56 years with a range of roughly 20 to 80. Patients were allowed to have had prior anti-PD-1, anti-PD-L1 or anti-CTLA-4 therapy, and approximately 37% of the dose-escalation patients had been treated with checkpoint inhibitors. Partial responses occurred in three dose-escalation patients, of whom one had hepatocellular carcinoma and two had cutaneous melanoma. Peripheral TCRbeta sequencing was intended to test whether TCR sequence diversity was altered and clonal T-cell expansion was caused by ivuxolimab. The paper describes the monotherapy dose-escalation part (N of about 52 patients) of the phase I trial of ivuxolimab.

The CDR3 goes from the cysteine to the phenylalanine over 16 residues. The entry retains the CDR3 DNA only, 48 bases that are in frame from base 1. A distance of 19 bases separates the germline ends of V and J, which lose 4 bases and 0 bases respectively. CDR1 and CDR2, looked up from the germline V gene (reference sequence), are GTSNPN and SVGIG. With respect to this clone: Its recognized antigen is unknown. Base quality data are lacking; no much larger clone is found one base away.

The trial excluded patients who had a history of autoimmune disease or were on systemic immunosuppression. Peripheral blood for TCR sequencing was collected from all dose cohorts at baseline, on cycle 4 day 1, and on cycle 7 day 1. The samples were taken from a phase I, first-in-human, multicenter, open-label dose-escalation trial of ivuxolimab. Adults with locally advanced or metastatic melanoma, renal cell carcinoma, hepatocellular carcinoma or head and neck squamous cell carcinoma were enrolled in the trial. Before TCR sequencing, CD4+ T cells and CD8+ T cells from peripheral blood were sorted into separate populations. Genomic DNA was isolated from the sorted cells so that the TCRbeta CDR3 region could be sequenced. TCRbeta CDR3 regions were sequenced using the immunoSEQ Assay. Not all clones reach the TCRdb copy of this immuneACCESS table, which keeps in-frame sequences only. Checked studies attribute under half of the gap to unresolved V genes and leave the rest unexplained. For this sample the table gives roughly 41,000 clones, of which around nine tenths were detected only once. Of the sample, approximately 12% falls within the top ten clones.

Overall results and qualifications from the work: Clonal expansion of both CD4+ and CD8+ blood T cells was observed from baseline to week 6 at doses 0.1 to 3.0 mg/kg. Low levels of normalized T-cell clonal expansion were also seen in some nonresponding patients. Which antigens the clonally expanded peripheral T cells were specific for was not determined. On average, CD8+ T cells showed more expanded clones than CD4+ T cells after ivuxolimab. In the 0.1-3.0 mg/kg groups, partial responders were among the patients with the lowest normalized peripheral clonal expansion, particularly in CD8+ T cells.

Source: CD4+ or CD8+ T cells sorted from blood, taken in a trial of the OX40 agonist ivuxolimab. This receptor chain uses TRBV30 and TRBJ2-7; the D segment may tentatively be TRBD1 or TRBD2, each giving 5 matched bases. The source is an adult with an advanced solid tumor such as melanoma, head and neck, liver or kidney cancer. The DNA reads as follows: TGTGCCTGGACCCAAAGATGGGGGACGCGCTCCTACGAGCAGTACTTC. It is translated as CAWTQRWGTRSYEQYF.